The clone carrying this T cell receptor (beta chain) has ten or more counts. Its antigen is not identified. This sample stems from a study of response to subunit inactivated influenza vaccine. TCRdb used MiXCR to reprocess the RT-PCR reads, holding one entry per CDR3 protein. The table records a few hundred thousand distinct CDR3 sequences, approximately 7.3% of them present only once. Whole-study findings and limits: It was suggested by the authors that few new T cells are recruited by each seasonal influenza vaccination.

The receptor was derived from a man between 50 and 75 years old who received an inactivated influenza vaccine. The source was PBMCs from blood, collected roughly 24 months after vaccination.

Written as DNA, the CDR3 is TGTGCCAGCAGCTTCGTGACAGGGGCCTACGAGCAGTACTTC. It translates to CASSFVTGAYEQYF. The V and J genes are TRBV5-6 and TRBJ2-7, with TRBD1 matching over 8 bases. J gave up 2 bases and V 2 bases, and 3 bases lay outside the gene matches. The CDR3 has 14 residues. The germline gives CDR1 SGHDT, CDR2 YYEEEE.